The clone carrying this T cell receptor beta chain was seen more than once but under ten times. The antigen remains unidentified. This entry belongs to a study of molecular identifiers for immune sequencing clone quantification. Study-wide background: Naive CD8 cell RNA, from roughly 20,000 or 100,000 cells, was split five ways in replicates, with four sequenced.

This CDR3 region has 14 residues. Germline values: CDR1 LGHNA, CDR2 YSLEER. With 5 bases clipped from V and 5 bases from J, the junction kept 7 bases outside the gene matches. Methods described previously were used for bulk TCR libraries, and listed TCR primers were applied. TCRdb reprocessed the PCR reads via MiXCR and lists one record per CDR3 protein. The sample has hundreds of thousands of distinct CDR3 sequences, 24% seen once; the top ten hold roughly 0.7%. Findings of the study overall: Reports indicate spiked Jurkat TCR RNA from one cell could be found among about 1.1 million naive cells. Over 99% of effector molecules, yet under 1% of naive-cell molecules, were held by clones above 20 RNA copies.

The receptor's source is a human donor in good health. Some libraries in this study had Jurkat cell RNA spiked in. The sequencing sample was made of naive CD8+ T cells from blood, with Jurkat cell RNA spiked in. As for subset: FACS-sorted CD8+CD4-CCR7+CD45RA+ naive T cells. The J gene is TRBJ2-7, the V gene TRBV4-3; 9 nucleotides line up with TRBD1. CDR3 DNA sequence: TGCGCCAGCAGCAACGACAGGGGGGTCAACGAGCAGTACTTC. It is translated as CASSNDRGVNEQYF.